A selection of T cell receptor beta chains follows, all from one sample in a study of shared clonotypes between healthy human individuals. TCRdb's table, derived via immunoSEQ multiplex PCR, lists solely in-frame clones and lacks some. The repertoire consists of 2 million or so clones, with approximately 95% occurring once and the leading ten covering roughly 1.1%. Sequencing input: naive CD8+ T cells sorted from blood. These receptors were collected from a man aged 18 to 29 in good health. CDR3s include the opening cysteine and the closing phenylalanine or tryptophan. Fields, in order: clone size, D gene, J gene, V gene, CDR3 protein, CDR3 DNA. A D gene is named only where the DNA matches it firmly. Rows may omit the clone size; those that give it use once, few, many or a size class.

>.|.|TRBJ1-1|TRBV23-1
CASSQSVGPNTEAFF
TGCGCCAGCAGTCAATCGGTGGGCCCGAACACTGAAGCTTTCTTT
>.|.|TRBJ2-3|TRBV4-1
CASSQVRDSAQYF
TGCGCCAGCAGCCAAGTGAGGGACTCGGCGCAGTATTTT
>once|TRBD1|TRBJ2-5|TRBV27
CASRTGTGYQETQYF
TGTGCCAGCAGAACCGGGACAGGTTACCAAGAGACCCAGTACTTC
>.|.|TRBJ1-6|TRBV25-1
CASSDNRFASYNSPLHF
TGTGCCAGCAGTGATAACAGGTTTGCCTCCTATAATTCACCCCTCCACTTT
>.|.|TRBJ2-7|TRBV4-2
CASSQEQGDEQYF
TGTGCCAGCAGCCAAGAACAGGGCGACGAGCAGTACTTC
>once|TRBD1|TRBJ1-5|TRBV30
CAWSVGQGLNQPQHF
TGTGCCTGGAGTGTGGGACAGGGACTTAATCAGCCCCAGCATTTT
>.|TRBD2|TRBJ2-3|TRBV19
CASSILLAGDSDTQYF
TGTGCCAGTAGTATATTGCTAGCGGGAGACTCAGATACGCAGTATTTT
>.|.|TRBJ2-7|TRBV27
CASSPSGGERIAATYEQYF
TGTGCCAGCAGTCCAAGTGGAGGGGAAAGAATAGCGGCTACCTACGAGCAGTACTTC
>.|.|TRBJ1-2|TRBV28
CASSEDPSRGDGYTF
TGTGCCAGCAGTGAAGACCCATCCCGAGGGGATGGCTACACCTTC
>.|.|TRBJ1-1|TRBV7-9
CASSPPSGLNTEAFF
TGTGCCAGCAGCCCCCCGTCGGGTCTGAACACTGAAGCTTTCTTT
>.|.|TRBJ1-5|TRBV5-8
CASSRAVNQPQHF
TGTGCCAGCAGCCGGGCCGTCAATCAGCCCCAGCATTTT
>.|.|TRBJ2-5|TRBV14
CASSLVSLETQYF
TGTGCCAGCAGCCTAGTGAGTCTGGAGACCCAGTACTTC
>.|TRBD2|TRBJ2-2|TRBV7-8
CASSLDINGRMVTGELFF
TGTGCCAGCAGCTTAGATATCAACGGGAGGATGGTTACCGGGGAGCTGTTTTTT
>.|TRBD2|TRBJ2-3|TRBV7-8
CASSLPRGTSGSSSTDTQYF
TGTGCCAGCAGCCTCCCTCGGGGGACTAGCGGATCGTCTAGCACAGATACGCAGTATTTT
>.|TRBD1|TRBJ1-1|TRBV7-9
CASSSGQGREDTEAFF
TGTGCCAGCAGCTCCGGACAGGGGCGGGAGGACACTGAAGCTTTCTTT
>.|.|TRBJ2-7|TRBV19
CASSIWPGPYEQYF
TGTGCCAGTAGTATCTGGCCGGGGCCCTACGAGCAGTACTTC
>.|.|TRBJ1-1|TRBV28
CASSLKFIGLETEAFF
TGTGCCAGCAGTTTGAAGTTCATCGGGTTGGAAACTGAAGCTTTCTTT
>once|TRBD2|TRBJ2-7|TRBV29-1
CSAITGTSGSSYEQYF
TGCAGCGCGATTACCGGGACTAGCGGGAGCTCCTACGAGCAGTACTTC